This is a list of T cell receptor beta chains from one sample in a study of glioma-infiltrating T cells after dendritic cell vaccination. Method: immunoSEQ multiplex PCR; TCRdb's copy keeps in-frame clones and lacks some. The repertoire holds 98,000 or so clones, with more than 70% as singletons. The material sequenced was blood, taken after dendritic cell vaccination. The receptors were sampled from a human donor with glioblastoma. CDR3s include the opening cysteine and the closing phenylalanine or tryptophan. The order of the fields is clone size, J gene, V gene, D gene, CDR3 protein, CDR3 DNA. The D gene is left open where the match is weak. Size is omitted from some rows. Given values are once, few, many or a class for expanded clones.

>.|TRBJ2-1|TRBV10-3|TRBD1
CAISSMLPDRGYREQFF
TGTGCCATCAGTAGTATGTTGCCGGACAGGGGGTACAGGGAGCAGTTCTTC
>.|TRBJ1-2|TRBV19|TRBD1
CASSIARGATDGYTF
TGTGCCAGTAGTATTGCCAGGGGGGCGACTGATGGCTACACCTTC
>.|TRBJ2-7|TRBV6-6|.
CASSPPSGSAYEQYF
TGTGCCAGCAGTCCTCCGTCGGGGTCAGCCTACGAACAGTACTTC
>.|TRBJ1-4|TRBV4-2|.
CASSQGTVNEKLFF
TGTGCCAGCAGCCAAGGGACAGTCAATGAAAAACTGTTTTTT
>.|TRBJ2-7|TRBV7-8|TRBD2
CASSPRASGSIDEQYF
TGTGCCAGCAGCCCGAGGGCTAGCGGGAGTATCGACGAGCAGTACTTC
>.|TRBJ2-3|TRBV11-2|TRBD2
CASSLVRSGRPRPAQYF
TGTGCCAGCAGCTTAGTAAGGAGCGGGAGACCTCGACCGGCGCAGTATTTT
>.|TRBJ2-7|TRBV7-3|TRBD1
CASSSGQGSEQYF
TGTGCCAGCAGCTCGGGACAGGGGTCCGAGCAGTACTTC
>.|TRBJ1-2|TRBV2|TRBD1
CASTHSRQGALGYTF
TGTGCCAGCACCCATTCGCGACAGGGGGCGCTCGGCTACACCTTC
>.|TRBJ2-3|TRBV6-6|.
CASSSRVQGSTDTQYF
TGTGCCAGCAGTTCCCGTGTTCAGGGGAGTACAGATACGCAGTATTTT
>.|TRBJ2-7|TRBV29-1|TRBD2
CSVNSGGSSYEQYF
TGCAGCGTCAATAGCGGGGGATCCTCCTACGAGCAGTACTTC
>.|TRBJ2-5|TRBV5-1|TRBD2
CASSPGLAGTETQYF
TGCGCCAGCAGCCCGGGACTAGCGGGTACCGAGACCCAGTACTTC
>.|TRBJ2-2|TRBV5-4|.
CASSPKEGYTGELFF
TGTGCCAGCAGCCCCAAGGAGGGTTACACCGGGGAGCTGTTTTTT
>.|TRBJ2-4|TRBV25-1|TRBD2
CASSGAGIKNIQYF
TGTGCCAGCAGTGGAGCGGGGATCAAAAACATTCAGTACTTC
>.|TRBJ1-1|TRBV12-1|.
CASSRNRAFGKMNTEAFF
TGTGCCAGCAGCCGAAACAGGGCCTTCGGAAAAATGAACACTGAAGCTTTCTTT
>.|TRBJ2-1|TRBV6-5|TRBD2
CASSPFGRESEQFF
TGTGCCAGCAGCCCGTTTGGGCGGGAGAGTGAGCAGTTCTTC
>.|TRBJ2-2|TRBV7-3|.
CASSLVGGVNTGELFF
TGTGCCAGCAGCTTAGTTGGGGGCGTAAACACCGGGGAGCTGTTTTTT
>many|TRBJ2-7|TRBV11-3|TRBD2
CASSIAGAHELVF
TGTGCCAGCAGCATAGCGGGAGCGCACGAATTGGTCTTC
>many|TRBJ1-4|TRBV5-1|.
CASSLMGSYLEKLFF
TGCGCCAGCAGCTTGATGGGCAGCTATCTCGAAAAACTGTTTTTT
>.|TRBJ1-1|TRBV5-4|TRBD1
CASSRQPGQGNTEAFF
TGTGCCAGCAGCCGGCAACCGGGACAGGGAAACACTGAAGCTTTCTTT
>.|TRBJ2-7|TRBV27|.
CASSRGVAANYEQYF
TGTGCCAGCAGTCGAGGGGTAGCGGCAAACTACGAGCAGTACTTC
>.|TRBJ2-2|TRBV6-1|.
CASSANTNTGELFF
TGTGCCAGCAGTGCCAACACGAACACCGGGGAGCTGTTTTTT
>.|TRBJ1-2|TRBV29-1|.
CSVDLTAPYGYTF
TGCAGCGTTGATTTGACAGCCCCATATGGCTACACCTTC
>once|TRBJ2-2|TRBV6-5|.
CASSYDYLVSGELFF
TGTGCCAGCAGTTACGACTACCTAGTGAGCGGGGAGCTGTTTTTT
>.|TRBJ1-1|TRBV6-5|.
CASSNTGIAEAFF
TGTGCCAGCAGCAATACAGGGATCGCTGAAGCTTTCTTT
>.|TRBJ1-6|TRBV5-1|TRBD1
CASSREGADSPLHF
TGCGCCAGCAGCCGGGAGGGGGCTGATTCACCCCTCCACTTT
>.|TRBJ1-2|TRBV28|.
CASTPPTGLGYGYTF
TGTGCCAGCACTCCACCTACAGGGTTAGGCTATGGCTACACCTTC
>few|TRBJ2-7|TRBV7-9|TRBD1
CASSPRGFGYEQYF
TGTGCCAGCAGCCCCAGGGGGTTCGGGTACGAGCAGTACTTC
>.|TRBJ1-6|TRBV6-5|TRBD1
CASSSDGTDNSPLHF
TGTGCCAGCAGTTCGGACGGGACAGATAATTCACCCCTCCACTTT
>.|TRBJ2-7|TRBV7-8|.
CASSLSNRVGYEQYF
TGTGCCAGCAGCTTAAGTAACAGGGTCGGCTACGAGCAGTACTTC
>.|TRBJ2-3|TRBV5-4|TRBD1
CASSLGTGSPTDTQYF
TGTGCCAGCAGCTTGGGGACAGGGTCCCCCACAGATACGCAGTATTTT
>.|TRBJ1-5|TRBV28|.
CAIEGRETQPQHF
TGTGCCATCGAAGGGAGGGAAACTCAGCCCCAGCATTTT
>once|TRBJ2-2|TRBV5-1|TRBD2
CASSLGLAGGNTGELFF
TGCGCCAGCAGCTTGGGACTAGCGGGAGGCAACACCGGGGAGCTGTTTTTT
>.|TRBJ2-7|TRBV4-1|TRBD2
CASSQDRLALYEQYF
TGCGCCAGCAGCCAAGATCGACTAGCTCTATACGAGCAGTACTTC
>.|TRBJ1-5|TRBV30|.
CAWGRGEDQPQHF
TGTGCCTGGGGTCGGGGGGAGGATCAGCCCCAGCATTTT
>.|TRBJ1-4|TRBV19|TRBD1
CASSGDRVTNEKLFF
TGTGCCAGTAGCGGGGACAGGGTTACTAATGAAAAACTGTTTTTT
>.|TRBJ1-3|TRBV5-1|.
CASSPERGSGNTIYF
TGCGCCAGCAGCCCCGAGAGGGGGTCAGGAAACACCATATATTTT
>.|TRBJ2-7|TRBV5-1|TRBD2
CASSGGVGGNHEQYF
TGCGCCAGCAGCGGGGGGGTTGGGGGGAACCACGAGCAGTACTTC
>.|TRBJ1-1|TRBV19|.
CASSRDSPSEAFF
TGTGCCAGTAGCCGCGACAGTCCCAGTGAAGCTTTCTTT
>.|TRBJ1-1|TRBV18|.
CASSPGGTNTEAFF
TGTGCCAGCTCACCAGGGGGCACGAACACTGAAGCTTTCTTT
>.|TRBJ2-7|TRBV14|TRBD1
CASSQDIQGAGEQYF
TGTGCCAGCAGCCAAGATATCCAGGGGGCGGGTGAGCAGTACTTC
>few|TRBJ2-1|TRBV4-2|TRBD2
CASSETSGGSYNEQFF
TGTGCCAGCAGCGAGACTAGCGGGGGCTCCTACAATGAGCAGTTCTTC
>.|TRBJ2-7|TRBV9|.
CASSVDQGTYEQYF
TGTGCCAGCAGCGTAGACCAGGGAACCTACGAGCAGTACTTC
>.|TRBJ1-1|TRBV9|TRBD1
CASSVVTGKATEAFF
TGTGCCAGCAGCGTAGTGACAGGGAAGGCCACTGAAGCTTTCTTT
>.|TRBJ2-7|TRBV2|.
CASSGQGKSYEQYF
TGTGCCAGCAGTGGGCAGGGGAAGTCCTACGAGCAGTACTTC
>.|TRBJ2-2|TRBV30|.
CAWSRGDSNTGELFF
TGTGCCTGGAGCCGCGGGGATTCCAACACCGGGGAGCTGTTTTTT
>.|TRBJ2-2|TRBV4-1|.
CASSQRWQINTGELFF
TGCGCCAGCAGCCAACGTTGGCAGATTAACACCGGGGAGCTGTTTTTT
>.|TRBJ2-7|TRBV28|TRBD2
CASSSTSGSLYEQYF
TGTGCCAGCAGTTCCACTAGCGGGAGCCTCTACGAGCAGTACTTC
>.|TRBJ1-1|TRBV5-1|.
CASSPRGQVNTEAFF
TGCGCCAGCAGCCCACGGGGACAAGTGAACACTGAAGCTTTCTTT
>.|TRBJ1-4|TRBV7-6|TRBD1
CASSQTGLGEKLFF
TGTGCCAGCAGCCAGACAGGGCTGGGGGAAAAACTGTTTTTT
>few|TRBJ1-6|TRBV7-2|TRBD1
CASSQDRGNSPLHF
TGTGCCAGCAGCCAGGACAGGGGAAATTCACCCCTCCACTTT
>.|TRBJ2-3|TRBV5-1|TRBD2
CASSPRTSGNTDTQYF
TGCGCCAGCAGCCCGCGGACTAGCGGAAACACAGATACGCAGTATTTT